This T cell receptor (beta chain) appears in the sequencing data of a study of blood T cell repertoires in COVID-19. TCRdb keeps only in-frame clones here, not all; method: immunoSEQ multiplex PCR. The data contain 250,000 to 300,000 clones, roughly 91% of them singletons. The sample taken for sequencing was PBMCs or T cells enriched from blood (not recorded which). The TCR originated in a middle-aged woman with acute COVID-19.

CDR3 residues: CASSSQGNHNEQFF. CDR3 coding DNA: TGTGCCAGCAGCTCGCAGGGAAACCACAATGAGCAGTTCTTC. V and J are TRBV7-2 and TRBJ2-1; weak D call: TRBD1 (5 bases). The CDR3 is 14 residues long. CDR1 is SGHTA, CDR2 FQGNSA, per germline. V lost 4 bases, J lost 5 bases, and 12 bases lay in between.